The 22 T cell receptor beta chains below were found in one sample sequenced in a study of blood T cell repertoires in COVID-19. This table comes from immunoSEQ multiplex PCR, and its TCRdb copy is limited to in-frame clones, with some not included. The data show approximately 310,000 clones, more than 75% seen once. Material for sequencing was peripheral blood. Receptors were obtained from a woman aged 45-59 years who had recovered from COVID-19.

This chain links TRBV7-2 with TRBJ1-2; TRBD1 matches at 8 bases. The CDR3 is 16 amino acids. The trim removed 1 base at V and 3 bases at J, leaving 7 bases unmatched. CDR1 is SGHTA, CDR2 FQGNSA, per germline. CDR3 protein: CASSLVGTGRDYGYTF. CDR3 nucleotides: TGTGCCAGCAGCTTAGTGGGGACAGGCCGGGACTATGGCTACACCTTC.

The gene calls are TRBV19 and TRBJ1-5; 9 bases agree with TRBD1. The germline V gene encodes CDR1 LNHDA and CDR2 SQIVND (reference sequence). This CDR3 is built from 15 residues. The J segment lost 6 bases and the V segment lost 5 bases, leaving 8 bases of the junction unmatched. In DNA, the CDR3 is TGTGCCAGTAGTTCAAGGGGGACAGGGAGTCAGCCCCAGCATTTT. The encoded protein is CASSSRGTGSQPQHF.

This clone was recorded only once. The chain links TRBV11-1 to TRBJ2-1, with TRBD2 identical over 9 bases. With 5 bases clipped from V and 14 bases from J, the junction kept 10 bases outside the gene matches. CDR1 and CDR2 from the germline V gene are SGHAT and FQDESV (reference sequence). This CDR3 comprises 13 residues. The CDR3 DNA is TGTGCCAGCAGCCCCGTGGGGGCGGGAGGGGAGTTCTTC. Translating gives CASSPVGAGGEFF.

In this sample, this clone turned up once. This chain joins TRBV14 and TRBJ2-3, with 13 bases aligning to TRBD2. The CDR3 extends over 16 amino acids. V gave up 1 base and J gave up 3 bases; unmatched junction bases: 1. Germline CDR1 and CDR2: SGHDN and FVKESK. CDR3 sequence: CASSQGLAGGTDTQYF. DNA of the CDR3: TGTGCCAGCAGCCAAGGACTAGCGGGAGGTACAGATACGCAGTATTTT.

The CDR3 bases are TGTGCCAGTAGTATCTTGACAGGGGCGGGTAACTATGGCTACACCTTC. This sequence encodes CASSILTGAGNYGYTF. The chain combines TRBV19 with TRBJ1-2, with 8 bases matching TRBD1. The CDR3 has 16 residues. Trimming removed 3 bases from V and 1 base from J; junction bases left unmatched: 7. Germline V gene lookup returns CDR1 LNHDA and CDR2 SQIVND (reference sequence).

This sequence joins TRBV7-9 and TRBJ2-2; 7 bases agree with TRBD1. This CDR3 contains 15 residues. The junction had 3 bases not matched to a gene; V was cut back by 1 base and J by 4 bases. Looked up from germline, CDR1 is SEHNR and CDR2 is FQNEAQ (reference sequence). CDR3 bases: TGTGCCAGCAGCTTAGTGACAGGGCGCACCGGGGAGCTGTTTTTT. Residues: CASSLVTGRTGELFF.

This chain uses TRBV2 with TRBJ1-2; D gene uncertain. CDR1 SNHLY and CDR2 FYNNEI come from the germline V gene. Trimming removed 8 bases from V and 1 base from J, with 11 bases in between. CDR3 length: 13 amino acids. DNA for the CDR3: TGTGCCAGCCAAGAGGGCCTTAACTATGGCTACACCTTC. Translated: CASQEGLNYGYTF. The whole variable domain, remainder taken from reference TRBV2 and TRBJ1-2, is EPEVTQTPSHQVTQMGQEVILRCVPISNHLYFYWYRQILGQKVEFLVSFYNNEISEKSEIFDDQFSVERPDGSNFTLKIRSTKLEDSAMYFCASQEGLNYGYTFGSGTRLTVV.

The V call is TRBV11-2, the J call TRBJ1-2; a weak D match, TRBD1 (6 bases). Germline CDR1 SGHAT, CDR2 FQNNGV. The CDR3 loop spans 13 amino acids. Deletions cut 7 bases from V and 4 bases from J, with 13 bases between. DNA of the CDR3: TGTGCCAGCACCCTAGGGGGGGGCTATGGCTACACCTTC. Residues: CASTLGGGYGYTF.

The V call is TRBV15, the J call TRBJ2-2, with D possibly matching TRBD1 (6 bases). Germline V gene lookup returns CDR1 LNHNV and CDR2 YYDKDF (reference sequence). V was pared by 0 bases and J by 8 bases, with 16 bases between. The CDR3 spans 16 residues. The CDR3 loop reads CATSRDGGAYNGELFF. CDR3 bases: TGTGCCACCAGCAGAGATGGGGGCGCTTATAATGGGGAGCTGTTTTTT.

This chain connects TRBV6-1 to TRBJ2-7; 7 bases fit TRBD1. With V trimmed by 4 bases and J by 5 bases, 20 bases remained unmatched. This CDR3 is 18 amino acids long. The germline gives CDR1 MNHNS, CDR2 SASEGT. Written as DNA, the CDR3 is TGTGCCAGCAGTGCGCGCCCCACAGGGGTGGGAATATCCCACGAGCAGTACTTC. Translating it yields CASSARPTGVGISHEQYF.

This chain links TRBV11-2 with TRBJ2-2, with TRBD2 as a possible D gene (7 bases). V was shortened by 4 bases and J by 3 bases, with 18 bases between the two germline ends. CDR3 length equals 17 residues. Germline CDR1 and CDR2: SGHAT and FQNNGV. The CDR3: CASSSGRGRGDTGELFF. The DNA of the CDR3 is TGTGCCAGCAGCTCCGGCCGGGGGAGGGGGGACACCGGGGAGCTGTTTTTT.

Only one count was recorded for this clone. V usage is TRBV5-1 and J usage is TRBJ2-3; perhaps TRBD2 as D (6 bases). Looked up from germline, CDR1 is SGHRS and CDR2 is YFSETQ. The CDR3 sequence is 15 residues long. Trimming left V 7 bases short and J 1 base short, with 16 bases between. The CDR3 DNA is TGCGCCAGCCAAACGTCGGGAGCTCGCACAGATACGCAGTATTTT. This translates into CASQTSGARTDTQYF.

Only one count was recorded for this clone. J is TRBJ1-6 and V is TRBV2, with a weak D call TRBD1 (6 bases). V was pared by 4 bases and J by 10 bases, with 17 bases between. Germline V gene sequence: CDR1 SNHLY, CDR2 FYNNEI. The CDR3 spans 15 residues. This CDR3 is CASSAQQGPLSPLHF. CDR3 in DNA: TGTGCCAGCAGTGCCCAACAGGGCCCGCTGTCACCCCTCCACTTT.

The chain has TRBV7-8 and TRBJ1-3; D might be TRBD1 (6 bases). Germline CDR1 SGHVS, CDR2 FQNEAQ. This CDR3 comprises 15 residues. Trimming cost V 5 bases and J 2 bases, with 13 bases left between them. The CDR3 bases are TGTGCCAGCAGCCCTTCCAGGGGCGCTGGAAACACCATATATTTT. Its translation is CASSPSRGAGNTIYF.

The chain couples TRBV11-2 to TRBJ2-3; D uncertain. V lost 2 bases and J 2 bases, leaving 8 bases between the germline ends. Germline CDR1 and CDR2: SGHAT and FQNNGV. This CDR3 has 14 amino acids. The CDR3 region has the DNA TGTGCCAGCAGCTTAAATCCCCACACAGATACGCAGTATTTT. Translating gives CASSLNPHTDTQYF.

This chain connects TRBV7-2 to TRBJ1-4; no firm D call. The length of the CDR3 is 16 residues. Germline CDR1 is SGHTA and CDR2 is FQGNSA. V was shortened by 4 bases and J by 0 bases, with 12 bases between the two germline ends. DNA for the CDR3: TGTGCCAGCAGCTCAGCCTCGTTTGCAACTAATGAAAAACTGTTTTTT. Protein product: CASSSASFATNEKLFF.

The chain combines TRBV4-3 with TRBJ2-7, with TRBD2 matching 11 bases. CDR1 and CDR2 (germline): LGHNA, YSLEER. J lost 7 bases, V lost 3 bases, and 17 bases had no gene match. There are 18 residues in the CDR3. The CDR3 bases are TGCGCCAGCAGCCAGGAACCTAGCGGGGGGACCTTCCTTACAGAGCAGTACTTC. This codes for CASSQEPSGGTFLTEQYF.

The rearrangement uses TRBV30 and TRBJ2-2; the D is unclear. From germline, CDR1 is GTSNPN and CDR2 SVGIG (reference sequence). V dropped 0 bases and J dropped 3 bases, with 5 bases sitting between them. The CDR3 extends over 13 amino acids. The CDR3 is CAWSVTYTGELFF. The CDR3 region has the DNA TGTGCCTGGAGTGTGACTTACACCGGGGAGCTGTTTTTT.

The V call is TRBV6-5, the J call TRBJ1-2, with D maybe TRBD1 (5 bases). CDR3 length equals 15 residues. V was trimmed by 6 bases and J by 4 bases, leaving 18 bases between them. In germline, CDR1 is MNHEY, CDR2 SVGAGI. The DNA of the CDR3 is TGTGCCAGCAGGAAGGGGCGTCTTGCTCCCTATGGCTACACCTTC. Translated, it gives CASRKGRLAPYGYTF.

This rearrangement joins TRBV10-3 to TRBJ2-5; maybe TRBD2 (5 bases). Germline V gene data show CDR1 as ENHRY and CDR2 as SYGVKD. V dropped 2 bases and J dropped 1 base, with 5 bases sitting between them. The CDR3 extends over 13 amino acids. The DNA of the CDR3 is TGTGCCATCAGTGAGCGGGGCCAAGAGACCCAGTACTTC. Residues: CAISERGQETQYF.

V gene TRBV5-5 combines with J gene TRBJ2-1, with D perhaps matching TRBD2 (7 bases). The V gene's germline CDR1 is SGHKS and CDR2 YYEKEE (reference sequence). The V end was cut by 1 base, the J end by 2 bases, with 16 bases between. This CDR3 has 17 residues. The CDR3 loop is CASSLLRGAETYNEQFF. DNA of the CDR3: TGTGCCAGCAGCTTGCTCCGGGGGGCTGAAACCTACAATGAGCAGTTCTTC. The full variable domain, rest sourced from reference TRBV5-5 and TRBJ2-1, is DAGVTQSPTHLIKTRGQQVTLRCSPISGHKSVSWYQQVLGQGPQFIFQYYEKEERGRGNFPDRFSARQFPNYSSELNVNALLLGDSALYLCASSLLRGAETYNEQFFGPGTRLTVL.

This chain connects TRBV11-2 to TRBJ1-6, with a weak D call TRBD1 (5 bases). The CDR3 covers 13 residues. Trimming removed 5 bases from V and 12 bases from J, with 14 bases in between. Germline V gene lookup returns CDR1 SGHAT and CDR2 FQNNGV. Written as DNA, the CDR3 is TGTGCCAGCAGCACGAACTTCAGGGAACCCCTCCACTTT. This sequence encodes CASSTNFREPLHF.